A single sample gave rise to the 32 T cell receptor beta chains below, sequenced in a study of CD8 T cells in ankylosing spondylitis. Each CDR3 protein is one row after TCRdb ran MiXCR on the 5' RACE reads. In the table there are more than 650,000 distinct CDR3 sequences, approximately 12% of which are singletons. Study observations and caveats: Blood from ankylosing spondylitis patients appeared to carry a characteristic roughly 8-variant TCR beta motif.

Their antigens remain unidentified. The sequencing input was blood, either unsorted or a sorted T cell fraction (not recorded which). The origin of the receptors is a male donor with ankylosing spondylitis.

The gene calls are TRBV20-1 and TRBJ1-6, with TRBD1 matching 10 bases. CDR1 DFQATT and CDR2 SNEGSKA come from the germline V gene (reference sequence). J gave up 6 bases and V 3 bases, and 8 bases lay outside the gene matches. This CDR3 region has 16 residues. The CDR3 DNA reads as TGCAGTGCTAGGACCCGGGACAGGGGACTTAATTCACCCCTCCACTTT. It translates to CSARTRDRGLNSPLHF.

The chain combines TRBV7-8 with TRBJ1-5, with D possibly being TRBD1 (6 bases). The CDR3 has 13 residues. Germline lookup yields CDR1 SGHVS and CDR2 FQNEAQ. The germline V and J ends were trimmed by 5 bases and 10 bases, with 15 bases remaining between them. CDR3 residues: CASSVQGARPQHF. The CDR3 bases are TGTGCCAGCAGCGTACAGGGTGCCCGACCCCAGCATTTT.

This clonotype has just a few counts. The chain links TRBV7-8 to TRBJ1-2; D is ambiguous. Between the trimmed V and J ends, which lost 5 bases and 4 bases, there was a span of 14 bases. Germline CDR1 is SGHVS and CDR2 is FQNEAQ. This CDR3 spans 14 amino acids. The CDR3 spells CASSRRVDRYGYTF. CDR3 DNA: TGTGCCAGCAGCAGACGGGTGGACCGCTATGGCTACACCTTC.

The CDR3 reads CASSLVVGTGNSPLHF. CDR3 coding DNA: TGCGCCAGCAGCTTGGTGGTTGGGACCGGTAATTCACCCCTCCACTTT. J is TRBJ1-6 and V is TRBV5-1, with D maybe TRBD1 (5 bases). The CDR3 sequence is 16 residues long. Trimming stripped 0 bases from V and 6 bases from J, with 13 bases between. The germline CDR1 and CDR2 sequences are SGHRS and YFSETQ.

V is TRBV5-1 and J is TRBJ2-7; 7 bases are a match to TRBD1. The CDR3 runs to 15 residues. Losses at the gene ends were 4 bases for V and 3 bases for J; bases not matched to a gene: 10. The germline V gene has CDR1 SGHRS and CDR2 YFSETQ. The DNA for the CDR3 is TGCGCCAGCAGCCAAATGGGACAGCAGCACTACGAGCAGTACTTC. Protein: CASSQMGQQHYEQYF.

This clonotype has ten or more counts. This chain uses TRBV20-1 with TRBJ1-4; the D gene is possibly TRBD1 (6 bases). With 5 bases removed from V and 8 bases from J, the gap between germline ends came to 21 bases. Germline V lookup: CDR1 DFQATT, CDR2 SNEGSKA (reference sequence). This CDR3 contains 15 residues. This CDR3 is CSAPQLPGHREKLFF. The CDR3 nucleotides read TGCAGTGCTCCTCAGTTACCGGGACACAGGGAAAAACTGTTTTTT.

The table lists this clonotype with many counts. The J gene is TRBJ2-3, the V gene TRBV5-1; D not resolved. The CDR3 is made up of 16 amino acids. CDR1 and CDR2 (germline): SGHRS, YFSETQ. V gave up 0 bases and J gave up 1 base, with 12 bases separating them. The CDR3 region has the DNA TGCGCCAGCAGCTTGGCCGCGGTCCCAGGCACAGATACGCAGTATTTT. Encoded protein: CASSLAAVPGTDTQYF.

The chain recombines TRBV5-1 with TRBJ1-1; D unresolved. Germline V CDR1 and CDR2: SGHRS, YFSETQ. This CDR3 has 16 amino acids. Between the trimmed V and J ends, which lost 0 bases and 1 base, there was a span of 13 bases. The CDR3 loop reads CASSLGQGQRNTEAFF. The CDR3 region has the DNA TGCGCCAGCAGCTTGGGACAAGGGCAGAGGAACACTGAAGCTTTCTTT.

The chain recombines TRBV6-6 with TRBJ1-1; D perhaps matches TRBD1 (5 bases). Germline V CDR1 and CDR2: MNHNY, SVGAGI (reference sequence). Trimming left V 9 bases short and J 7 bases short, with 12 bases between. The CDR3 consists of 11 residues. The CDR3 nucleotides are TGTGCCAGTATGGGGGTGAATGAAGCTTTCTTT. Translated, it gives CASMGVNEAFF.

This clonotype has at least ten counts. This chain links TRBV18 with TRBJ2-1; D uncertain. CDR1 and CDR2 from the germline V gene are KGHSH and LQKENI. CDR3 length: 15 amino acids. Deletions cut 1 base from V and 8 bases from J, with 15 bases between. The CDR3 bases are TGTGCCAGCTCACCACTCCAGGTCGACTTTGATGAGCAGTTCTTC. Its protein product is CASSPLQVDFDEQFF.

The V call is TRBV5-5, the J call TRBJ2-7; D call uncertain. CDR3 length: 13 amino acids. The V gene's germline CDR1 is SGHKS and CDR2 YYEKEE (reference sequence). V shed 0 bases and J shed 3 bases, with 7 bases lying between them. CDR3 protein: CASSLVSHYEQYF. The CDR3 coding sequence is TGTGCCAGCAGCTTGGTTTCGCACTACGAGCAGTACTTC.

This clonotype was observed at least ten times. The chain carries TRBV27 and TRBJ2-5, with a weak D call TRBD2 (6 bases). V lost 1 base, J lost 2 bases, and 11 bases lay in between. Germline CDR1 is MNHEY and CDR2 is SMNVEV (reference sequence). The CDR3 runs to 15 residues. The CDR3 here is CASSLYSDYQETQYF. The CDR3 bases are TGTGCCAGCAGTTTATATTCGGACTATCAAGAGACCCAGTACTTC.

This clonotype showed up just a few times. This chain joins TRBV4-3 and TRBJ2-2; no definite D call. V lost 1 base and J lost 3, with 6 bases in between. Germline V gene data show CDR1 as LGHNA and CDR2 as YSLEER. This CDR3 spans 14 amino acids. CDR3 in DNA: TGCGCCAGCAGCCAAGTTCTGGACACCGGGGAGCTGTTTTTT. This translates into CASSQVLDTGELFF.

For this clonotype: A much larger clone differs from this one at a single base, so this may be a read error. The chain couples TRBV10-3 to TRBJ2-3; D possibly corresponds to TRBD1 (6 bases). Germline V gene sequence: CDR1 ENHRY, CDR2 SYGVKD. The CDR3 has 13 amino acids. Trimming shortened V by 10 bases and J by 5 bases, and 16 bases separated the two germline ends. CDR3 amino acids: CANQGAGVDTQYF. The CDR3 bases are TGTGCCAATCAAGGGGCAGGGGTAGATACGCAGTATTTT.

This clonotype was observed a handful of times. The rearrangement links TRBV4-2 to TRBJ1-5; the D gene is possibly TRBD1 (6 bases). This CDR3 comprises 15 residues. The germline gives CDR1 LGHNA, CDR2 YNFKEQ. V gave up 4 bases and J gave up 0 bases, with 10 bases separating them. The CDR3 coding sequence is TGTGCCAGCAGCCGGGGACAATATAGCAATCAGCCCCAGCATTTT. Its protein product is CASSRGQYSNQPQHF.

J is TRBJ2-7 and V is TRBV20-1; TRBD1 matches 8 bases. Germline V gives CDR1 DFQATT, CDR2 SNEGSKA (reference sequence). This CDR3 region has 14 residues. With 6 bases clipped from V and 3 bases from J, the junction kept 10 bases outside the gene matches. CDR3 sequence: CSAPPGTGYYEQYF. CDR3 in DNA: TGCAGTGCCCCCCCCGGGACAGGCTACTACGAGCAGTACTTC.

The chain joins TRBV4-3 to TRBJ1-2; D is perhaps TRBD1 (6 bases). The V gene lost 0 bases and the J gene lost 3 bases, with 14 bases spanning the gap. Germline CDR1 and CDR2: LGHNA and YSLEER. CDR3 size: 16 residues. The CDR3 DNA reads TGCGCCAGCAGCCAAGATGAAGGGACATATCACTATGGCTACACCTTC. Protein: CASSQDEGTYHYGYTF.

This clonotype was seen a few times. This chain uses TRBV20-1 with TRBJ2-7, with 7 bases that match TRBD2. The length of the CDR3 is 12 residues. Germline loops: CDR1 DFQATT, CDR2 SNEGSKA (reference sequence). The CDR3 coding sequence is TGCAGCCAGGAGGGGAGGGGCTACGAGCAGTACTTC. Protein product: CSQEGRGYEQYF.

This clonotype was found many times. J is TRBJ2-1 and V is TRBV29-1; TRBD2 matches 12 bases. After removal of 6 bases from V and 3 bases from J, the junction contained 9 bases not matched to a gene. Germline V gene sequence: CDR1 SQVTM, CDR2 ANQGSEA. The CDR3 covers 16 residues. In DNA, the CDR3 is TGCAGCGTCGGACTGACTAGCGGGGGCTTCTACAATGAGCAGTTCTTC. Its protein is CSVGLTSGGFYNEQFF.

The chain has TRBV28 and TRBJ1-6, with D possibly being TRBD1 (6 bases). CDR1 and CDR2 (germline): MDHEN, SYDVKM. The V gene lost 6 bases and the J gene lost 9 bases, with 15 bases spanning the gap. This CDR3 contains 14 residues. DNA for the CDR3: TGTGCCAGCAGGGGGGGCGCTGGAAGTTCACCCCTCCACTTT. It encodes CASRGGAGSSPLHF. The full variable domain, rest sourced from reference TRBV28 and TRBJ1-6, is DVKVTQSSRYLVKRTGEKVFLECVQDMDHENMFWYRQDPGLGLRLIYFSYDVKMKEKGDIPEGYSVSREKKERFSLILESASTNQTSMYLCASRGGAGSSPLHFGNGTRLTVT.

This clonotype was counted at least ten times. The V and J genes are TRBV5-1 and TRBJ2-1; the D gene could be TRBD1 or TRBD2 (5 bases each). V was clipped by 4 bases and J by 0 bases, with 17 bases between them. The CDR3 loop spans 17 amino acids. The germline V gene has CDR1 SGHRS and CDR2 YFSETQ. Here the CDR3 reads CASSLLGDLSSYNEQFF. The CDR3 nucleotides are TGCGCCAGCAGCCTCCTGGGGGATTTGAGCTCCTACAATGAGCAGTTCTTC.

The sample holds a few counts of this clonotype. The CDR3 sequence is CSAFRFSGQETQYF. For the CDR3, the DNA is TGCAGTGCTTTCCGGTTTAGCGGCCAAGAGACCCAGTACTTC. V usage is TRBV20-1 and J usage is TRBJ2-5; tentative D call: TRBD2 (6 bases). Germline V gene lookup returns CDR1 DFQATT and CDR2 SNEGSKA (reference sequence). V was clipped by 5 bases and J by 1 base, with 14 bases between them. CDR3 length: 14 residues.

This clonotype has a handful of counts. The V gene is TRBV11-2, the J gene TRBJ2-2; D is possibly TRBD1 or TRBD2 (6 bases each). Germline V gene sequence: CDR1 SGHAT, CDR2 FQNNGV. The CDR3 contains 18 residues. V shed 2 bases and J shed 1 base, with 17 bases lying between them. The CDR3 DNA is TGTGCCAGCAGCTTAAGGAGGGACACGCGATTGAACACCGGGGAGCTGTTTTTT. It is translated as CASSLRRDTRLNTGELFF.

There are a few counts of this clonotype. Written as DNA, the CDR3 is TGTGCCAGCAGCTCCGGTGTCGCGACCCAGTACTTC. Translation: CASSSGVATQYF. This sequence joins TRBV9 and TRBJ2-5; no firm D call. Germline V lookup: CDR1 SGDLS, CDR2 YYNGEE. Trimming cost V 4 bases and J 7 bases, with 11 bases left between them. This CDR3 contains 12 residues.

This clonotype was picked up a small number of times. The V gene is TRBV20-1, the J gene TRBJ1-1; no reliable D call. Trimming left V 3 bases short and J 5 bases short, with 16 bases between. The CDR3 has 14 residues. Germline values: CDR1 DFQATT, CDR2 SNEGSKA (reference sequence). This chain's CDR3 is CSARSVSSGTEAFF. The CDR3 bases are TGCAGTGCTAGGTCAGTTTCCTCAGGTACTGAAGCTTTCTTT.

This clonotype was observed a few times. The chain carries TRBV20-1 and TRBJ2-7; 15 bases are shared with TRBD2. Germline V CDR1 and CDR2: DFQATT, SNEGSKA (reference sequence). This CDR3 region has 16 residues. Germline trimming cut 3 bases from V and 5 bases from J; bases unmatched to any gene: 8. The CDR3 region is CSASPGLAGGPHEQYF. The CDR3, as DNA: TGCAGTGCTAGCCCCGGACTAGCGGGAGGGCCCCACGAGCAGTACTTC.

This clonotype was seen only a few times. The J gene is TRBJ1-6, the V gene TRBV7-9; a possible D gene is TRBD1 (5 bases). The CDR3 sequence is 13 residues long. The germline V gene has CDR1 SEHNR and CDR2 FQNEAQ (reference sequence). The ends were cut back, 3 bases at V and 10 bases at J, with 10 bases in the middle. The CDR3: CASSLDIGSPLHF. In DNA form, the CDR3 reads TGTGCCAGCAGCTTGGACATAGGATCACCCCTCCACTTT.

This clonotype was seen many times. CDR3 DNA: TGTGCCAGCAGTTTATGGGGAGGGAGCTACGAGCAGTACTTC. It yields the protein CASSLWGGSYEQYF. The V and J genes are TRBV12-3 or TRBV12-4 and TRBJ2-7; 7 bases match TRBD2. The length of the CDR3 is 14 residues. Losses at the gene ends were 2 bases for V and 3 bases for J; bases not matched to a gene: 4.

This clonotype was counted between two and nine times. The V and J genes are TRBV5-1 and TRBJ2-3; 8 positions match TRBD2. CDR3 size: 18 residues. From germline, CDR1 is SGHRS and CDR2 YFSETQ. Trimming cost V 1 base and J 4 bases; bases outside gene matches: 14. DNA of the CDR3: TGCGCCAGCAGCTTGCCCACCCCGGGAGGGTCTCGCCCAGATACGCAGTATTTT. This translates into CASSLPTPGGSRPDTQYF.

On this clonotype: A single base separates this from a much larger clone, so it may be a read error. No conserved phenylalanine or tryptophan ends this CDR3, so it is likely a read error. This chain connects TRBV9 to TRBJ2-1, with 7 bases that match TRBD1. CDR1 is SGDLS, CDR2 YYNGEE, per germline. V dropped 4 bases and J dropped 5; count of bases not matched to a gene: 3. The length of the CDR3 is 13 residues. This chain's CDR3 is CASSIDRDNEQFS. The CDR3 coding sequence is TGTGCCAGCAGCATTGACAGGGACAATGAGCAGTTCTCC.

This CDR3 reads CASSASGGGQPQHF. CDR3 nucleotide sequence: TGTGCCAGCAGTGCCTCGGGGGGCGGTCAGCCCCAGCATTTT. V gene TRBV6-1 combines with J gene TRBJ1-5; D possibly corresponds to TRBD1 (6 bases). The ends were cut back, 4 bases at V and 6 bases at J, with 13 bases in the middle. The CDR3 extends over 14 amino acids. Germline V CDR1 and CDR2: MNHNS, SASEGT.

This clonotype was seen more than once but under ten times. The chain has TRBV5-1 and TRBJ1-3, with D uncertain. CDR1 is SGHRS, CDR2 YFSETQ, per germline. With 0 bases removed from V and 0 bases from J, the gap between germline ends came to 10 bases. The CDR3 sequence is 16 residues long. The CDR3 loop is CASSLEYGSSGNTIYF. The CDR3 region has the DNA TGCGCCAGCAGCTTGGAATATGGGAGCTCTGGAAACACCATATATTTT.